One T cell receptor (beta chain) is described in this entry. A library made for alpha chains picked up this beta chain off target, so its size means little. The germline V gene encodes CDR1 SQVTM and CDR2 ANQGSEA. V was pared by 6 bases and J by 3 bases, with 12 bases between. The CDR3 has 13 amino acids. TCRdb passed the RT-PCR reads through MiXCR, listing each CDR3 protein once. The table includes some 6,500 distinct CDR3 sequences, about nine tenths detected once. The clonotype originates from a female donor in good health, serving as a healthy control. The genes are TRBV29-1 and TRBJ2-1, with D perhaps given as TRBD1 or TRBD2 (7 bases each). Sequenced material: memory CD4+ T cells from blood. CDR3 sequence: CSVGGTDYNEQFF. CDR3 nucleotide sequence: TGCAGCGTGGGGGGGACAGACTACAATGAGCAGTTCTTC.